These 23 T cell receptor beta chains share one sample of origin, sequenced in a study of blood T cell repertoires in COVID-19. Sequencing was performed with immunoSEQ multiplex PCR; in TCRdb, only in-frame clones are kept and a portion is missing. This table holds 280,000 or so clones, 90% found once. Sequenced sample: PBMCs or T cells enriched from blood (not recorded which). The source is a woman younger than 30 with acute COVID-19.

The rearrangement joins TRBV19 to TRBJ1-6; possibly TRBD1 for D (5 bases). Per the germline V gene, CDR1 is LNHDA and CDR2 is SQIVND (reference sequence). Trimming pared 7 bases from V and 4 bases from J, leaving 14 bases between. The CDR3 is made up of 15 amino acids. The CDR3 here is CASNDGGLYNSPLHF. CDR3 nucleotides: TGTGCCAGTAACGACGGGGGTCTTTATAATTCACCCCTCCACTTT.

The chain couples TRBV28 to TRBJ1-2, with D perhaps TRBD1 (5 bases). This CDR3 region has 16 residues. The V end was cut by 6 bases, the J end by 4 bases, with 21 bases between. Germline V gives CDR1 MDHEN, CDR2 SYDVKM. The CDR3 DNA follows: TGTGCCAGCAGCTCCGAGCTCAGGGCGGAGGGCTATGGCTACACCTTC. Translation: CASSSELRAEGYGYTF.

This clone showed up just a few times. The chain couples TRBV25-1 to TRBJ2-7, with D unresolved. Trimming stripped 8 bases from V and 0 bases from J, with 11 bases between. This CDR3 is 13 amino acids long. The germline gives CDR1 MGHDK, CDR2 SYGVNS. The CDR3 region is CASRREASYEQYF. CDR3 bases: TGTGCCAGCCGACGAGAGGCCTCCTACGAGCAGTACTTC.

The J gene is TRBJ2-1, the V gene TRBV11-2, with D possibly TRBD1 on 6 matching bases. The germline gives CDR1 SGHAT, CDR2 FQNNGV. The CDR3 has 15 amino acids. Trimming took 8 bases from V and 7 from J, leaving 21 bases between them. The CDR3 region is CASRATRGSLNEQFF. The CDR3 DNA is TGTGCCAGCCGCGCGACGAGGGGGTCCCTGAATGAGCAGTTCTTC.

The chain is built from TRBV5-4 and TRBJ1-1; D may be TRBD1 (5 bases). Germline CDR1 SGHNT, CDR2 YYREEE (reference sequence). The CDR3 spans 16 residues. V gave up 0 bases and J gave up 2 bases, with 14 bases separating them. The DNA of the CDR3 is TGTGCCAGCAGCTTGGAGGTAGGGGAAAGTAACACTGAAGCTTTCTTT. This codes for CASSLEVGESNTEAFF.

This clone is a singleton in its sample. The chain combines TRBV15 with TRBJ1-2, with TRBD1 as a possible D gene (5 bases). V lost 5 bases, J lost 8 bases, and 18 bases lay in between. Germline V gene lookup returns CDR1 LNHNV and CDR2 YYDKDF (reference sequence). CDR3 size: 14 residues. CDR3 residues: CATSGDWRGGGYTF. CDR3 in DNA: TGTGCCACCAGCGGTGATTGGAGGGGCGGCGGCTACACCTTC.

This clone was recorded once. The chain is built from TRBV5-4 and TRBJ1-1; D is perhaps TRBD1 (6 bases). CDR1 SGHNT and CDR2 YYREEE come from the germline V gene (reference sequence). V dropped 4 bases and J dropped 5 bases, with 21 bases sitting between them. CDR3 length: 16 residues. The DNA of the CDR3 is TGTGCCAGCAGCCCTTGGGGGGCCGGGCGGGAGACTGAAGCTTTCTTT. Protein: CASSPWGAGRETEAFF.

This clone was detected only once. The rearrangement links TRBV2 to TRBJ2-1; 11 positions agree with TRBD2. This CDR3 spans 15 amino acids. Trimming cost V 6 bases and J 10 bases; bases outside gene matches: 11. CDR1 is SNHLY and CDR2 is FYNNEI in the germline V gene. CDR3 bases: TGTGCCAGCAGGCCCCTAGCGGGAGGTCTCGGGGAGCAGTTCTTC. This translates into CASRPLAGGLGEQFF.

This clone appeared a single time. This chain joins TRBV7-6 and TRBJ2-7; 12 bases align to TRBD2. J was trimmed by 2 bases and V by 1 base; bases with no gene match: 9. This CDR3 contains 18 residues. From germline, CDR1 is SGHVS and CDR2 FNYEAQ. CDR3 bases: TGTGCCAGCAGCTTAGTTCCCCCGACTAGCGGGAGCACCTACGAGCAGTACTTC. This translates into CASSLVPPTSGSTYEQYF.

V gene TRBV18 combines with J gene TRBJ2-5, with a weak D call TRBD1 (6 bases). Trimming removed 0 bases from V and 0 bases from J, with 8 bases in between. This CDR3 has 15 amino acids. In germline, CDR1 is KGHSH, CDR2 LQKENI. The CDR3 nucleotides read TGTGCCAGCTCACCACCCCGACAGGACCAAGAGACCCAGTACTTC. This gives the protein CASSPPRQDQETQYF.

The chain recombines TRBV15 with TRBJ2-7; maybe TRBD2 (5 bases). Trimming removed 1 base at V and 1 base at J, with 11 bases between. This CDR3 has 15 amino acids. Germline V lookup: CDR1 LNHNV, CDR2 YYDKDF (reference sequence). The CDR3 sequence: CATSRAGSRSYEQYF. The CDR3 DNA sequence: TGTGCCACCAGCAGAGCGGGGAGCCGATCCTACGAGCAGTACTTC.

This clone was recorded only once. The V call is TRBV28, the J call TRBJ2-1; TRBD2 agrees at 8 bases. V shed 3 bases, J shed 6 bases, and the junction held 13 bases outside the gene matches. Germline loops: CDR1 MDHEN, CDR2 SYDVKM. The CDR3 has 17 amino acids. In DNA, the CDR3 is TGTGCCAGCAGTTTGAGTCACAGCGGGAGAGGGGGCAATGAGCAGTTCTTC. It yields the protein CASSLSHSGRGGNEQFF.

The chain carries TRBV23-1 and TRBJ2-7; 10 bases are a match to TRBD2. TRBV23-1 is identified as an open reading frame with a role that is uncertain. The CDR3 length is 21 residues. V shed 6 bases, J shed 1 base, and the junction held 24 bases outside the gene matches. The CDR3 DNA sequence: TGCGCCAGCAGCGACCTCGGGACAGCGGGACTAGCGCAAATTATTTCCTACGAGCAGTACTTC. This codes for CASSDLGTAGLAQIISYEQYF.

The chain couples TRBV12-5 to TRBJ2-3; D is unresolved. CDR1 is LGHNT and CDR2 is FRNRAP in the germline V gene. The V gene lost 2 bases and the J gene lost 0 bases, with 3 bases spanning the gap. CDR3 size: 13 residues. This CDR3 reads CASGLTSTDTQYF. The CDR3 DNA follows: TGTGCTAGTGGTTTGACTAGCACAGATACGCAGTATTTT. Full variable domain (rest looked up from reference TRBV12-5 and TRBJ2-3): DARVTQTPRHKVTEMGQEVTMRCQPILGHNTVFWYRQTMMQGLELLAYFRNRAPLDDSGMPKDRFSAEMPDATLATLKIQPSEPRDSAVYFCASGLTSTDTQYFGPGTRLTVL.

The chain links TRBV28 to TRBJ2-1; no firm D call. V lost 6 bases, J lost 5 bases, and 5 bases lay in between. This CDR3 is built from 11 residues. CDR1 is MDHEN and CDR2 is SYDVKM in the germline V gene. CDR3 protein: CASSLNNEQFF. The CDR3 DNA follows: TGTGCCAGCAGCCTAAACAATGAGCAGTTCTTC.

The rearrangement uses TRBV5-1 and TRBJ2-1; 9 nucleotides align to TRBD2. Losses at the gene ends were 2 bases for V and 4 bases for J; bases not matched to a gene: 4. Germline CDR1 SGHRS, CDR2 YFSETQ. This CDR3 is built from 15 residues. CDR3 protein: CASSFGTSQYNEQFF. As DNA, the CDR3 is TGCGCCAGCAGCTTCGGGACTAGCCAGTACAATGAGCAGTTCTTC.

Turning to this clone: Distinct nucleotide sequences in the sample also encode this CDR3. The chain links TRBV28 to TRBJ2-2; TRBD2 might be the D (6 bases). The V gene lost 6 bases and the J gene lost 0 bases, with 11 bases spanning the gap. The length of the CDR3 is 15 residues. The germline V gene encodes CDR1 MDHEN and CDR2 SYDVKM. DNA for the CDR3: TGTGCCAGCAGCTCAGCGGGTTCGAACACCGGGGAGCTGTTTTTT. It codes for CASSSAGSNTGELFF.

This chain connects TRBV12-1 to TRBJ1-1; the table's D call, TRBD1, has no DNA check behind it. TRBV12-1 is assigned pseudogene status. This CDR3 is built from 16 residues. In DNA form, the CDR3 reads TGTGCCAGCAGCTCGAGACAGGGGGCGCCGGGCACTGAAGCTTTCTTT. The encoded protein is CASSSRQGAPGTEAFF.

This chain joins TRBV19 and TRBJ1-5, with TRBD1 identical over 11 bases. This CDR3 contains 14 residues. Germline V lookup: CDR1 LNHDA, CDR2 SQIVND (reference sequence). The trim removed 8 bases at V and 6 bases at J, leaving 6 bases unmatched. CDR3 sequence reads: CASADRGRRQPQHF. In DNA form, the CDR3 reads TGTGCCAGTGCGGACAGGGGGCGCCGTCAGCCCCAGCATTTT.

This chain joins TRBV19 and TRBJ1-2, with 9 nucleotides matching TRBD1. Trimming took 8 bases from V and 1 from J; bases not matched to a gene: 17. Germline CDR1 LNHDA, CDR2 SQIVND (reference sequence). The CDR3 is 18 amino acids. The CDR3 reads CASAETGSTGGLNYGYTF. In DNA, the CDR3 is TGTGCCAGTGCTGAGACGGGGTCTACAGGGGGCCTTAACTATGGCTACACCTTC.

J is TRBJ2-1 and V is TRBV5-6; 8 bases match TRBD2. The CDR3 runs to 15 residues. The junction had 10 bases not matched to a gene; V was cut back by 4 bases and J by 7 bases. CDR1 is SGHDT, CDR2 YYEEEE, per germline. In DNA form, the CDR3 reads TGTGCCAGCAGCCGACGGGCGGGAGGCCGGAATGAGCAGTTCTTC. This encodes CASSRRAGGRNEQFF.

J is TRBJ1-1 and V is TRBV4-3, with D uncertain. V lost 2 bases, J lost 1 base, and 8 bases lay in between. The germline gives CDR1 LGHNA, CDR2 YSLEER. The CDR3 totals 14 residues. DNA for the CDR3: TGCGCCAGCAGCCAATGGCCCCAGAACACTGAAGCTTTCTTT. Translated: CASSQWPQNTEAFF.

The chain recombines TRBV7-6 with TRBJ2-5; D gene uncertain. The CDR3 totals 15 residues. Germline CDR1 and CDR2: SGHVS and FNYEAQ. Trimming pared 0 bases from V and 1 base from J, leaving 9 bases between. The CDR3: CASSLAAGRQETQYF. As DNA, the CDR3 is TGTGCCAGCAGCTTAGCGGCTGGGCGCCAAGAGACCCAGTACTTC.